This T cell receptor beta chain was obtained from a study of T cell repertoires in cytomegalovirus infection. Overall study: Matching HLA type and CMV infection were both indicated by public TCR beta signatures. Whole-study results and caveats: Clonotypes of TCR beta that were HLA-C-restricted and CMV-specific dominated the ex vivo response.

There are 13 residues in the CDR3. Germline CDR1 reads MNHGY; CDR2 reads SAAAGT. Trimming shortened V by 6 bases and J by 1 base, and 9 bases separated the two germline ends. MiXCR, run by TCRdb on the reads, gives a single entry per CDR3 protein. The sample consists of about half a million distinct CDR3 sequences, around 30% of them appearing once. Concerning this clonotype: Its matching antigen is unknown.

This chain connects TRBV6-8 to TRBJ1-1; D unclear. This TCR was sampled from a human donor in good health (CMV status not recorded). Some clones in this sample may be carry-over from other donors' samples. The specimen comprised cultured PBMCs, sampled from culture after CMV antigen stimulation. CDR3 sequence (DNA): TGTGCCAGCAGACCAGCAAGGAACACTGAAGCTTTCTTT. Its translation: CASRPARNTEAFF.